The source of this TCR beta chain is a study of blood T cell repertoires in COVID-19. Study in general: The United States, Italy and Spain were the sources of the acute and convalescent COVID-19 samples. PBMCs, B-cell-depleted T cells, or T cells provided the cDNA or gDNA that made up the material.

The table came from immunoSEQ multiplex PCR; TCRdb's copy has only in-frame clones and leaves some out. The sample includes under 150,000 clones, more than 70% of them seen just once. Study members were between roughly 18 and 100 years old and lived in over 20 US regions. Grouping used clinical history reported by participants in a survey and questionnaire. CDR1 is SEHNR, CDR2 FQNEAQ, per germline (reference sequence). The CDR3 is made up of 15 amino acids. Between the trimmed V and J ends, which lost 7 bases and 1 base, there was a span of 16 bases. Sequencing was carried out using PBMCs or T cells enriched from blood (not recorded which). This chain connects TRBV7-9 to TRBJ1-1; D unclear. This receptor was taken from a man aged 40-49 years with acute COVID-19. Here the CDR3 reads CASTLDGTRNTEAFF. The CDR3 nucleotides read TGTGCCAGCACCCTTGATGGCACCCGGAACACTGAAGCTTTCTTT.